This TCR beta chain was identified in a study of early T cells in non-severe SARS-CoV-2 infection. The wider study: Bulk RNA isolated from unsorted whole blood underwent sequencing; chains were not paired. Study-wide results and caveats: VDJdb matching favored anti-spike CD8 responses, missing private and CD4 specificities.

Unique molecular identifiers were affixed to single, distinct cDNA molecules. TCRdb re-called the 5' RACE reads with MiXCR, one entry per CDR3 protein. The table lists about 80,000 distinct CDR3 sequences, roughly 13% of them singletons, with about 1.1% in the top ten. There are a few counts of this clonotype. Its antigen remains unidentified. The TCR comes from an adult who was a healthcare worker with PCR-confirmed SARS-CoV-2 infection or an uninfected control (not recorded which). Sequences were obtained from whole blood.

CDR3 in amino acids: CASSPQPRNTEAFF. For the CDR3, the DNA is TGTGCCAGCAGCCCGCAACCAAGGAACACTGAAGCTTTCTTT. The chain is built from TRBV5-5 and TRBJ1-1; D gene uncertain. CDR3 length: 14 amino acids. Deletions cut 4 bases from V and 1 base from J, with 11 bases between. Germline V CDR1 and CDR2: SGHKS, YYEKEE (reference sequence).